This T cell receptor (beta chain) was recovered during a study of blood T cell repertoires in COVID-19. Study at large: The analysed material was cDNA or gDNA that came from T cells, B-cell-depleted T cells, or PBMCs.

Profiled with immunoSEQ multiplex PCR; TCRdb holds only in-frame clones, not every one. The repertoire has over 150,000 clones, roughly 87% of them found once; the top ten carry about 6.5%. The CDR3 has 14 residues. V dropped 4 bases and J dropped 1; count of bases not matched to a gene: 2. In germline, CDR1 is SGHRS, CDR2 YFSETQ. The chain links TRBV5-1 to TRBJ2-1; 7 nucleotides agree with TRBD2. The sample consisted of PBMCs or T cells enriched from blood (not recorded which). This clonotype was obtained from a woman in her forties or fifties who had recovered from COVID-19. The CDR3 nucleotides are TGCGCCAGCAGCCGGACTAGTTCCTACAATGAGCAGTTCTTC. Translated: CASSRTSSYNEQFF.